Shown below are 20 T cell receptor beta chains from a single sample sequenced in a study of OX40 agonist ivuxolimab in advanced cancers. Using immunoSEQ multiplex PCR, the repertoire was profiled, and TCRdb retains in-frame clones only, with some absent. This sample has roughly 34,000 clones; 75% to 90% occur once, and the top ten carry roughly 12%. This sample comprised CD4+ or CD8+ T cells sorted from blood, obtained in a trial of the OX40 agonist ivuxolimab. The receptors originated from an adult with an advanced solid tumor such as melanoma, head and neck, liver or kidney cancer.

The V gene is TRBV11-2, the J gene TRBJ2-7; D is ambiguous. The CDR3 covers 14 residues. V was shortened by 1 base and J by 4 bases, with 11 bases between the two germline ends. Germline V gene data show CDR1 as SGHAT and CDR2 as FQNNGV. The DNA of the CDR3 is TGTGCCAGCAGCTTAGGTTACAGAGGTTACGAGCAGTACTTC. Translated, it gives CASSLGYRGYEQYF. The entire variable domain, with the rest obtained from reference TRBV11-2 and TRBJ2-7, is as follows: EAGVAQSPRYKIIEKRQSVAFWCNPISGHATLYWYQQILGQGPKLLIQFQNNGVVDDSQLPKDRFSAERLKGVDSTLKIQPAKLEDSAVYLCASSLGYRGYEQYFGPGTRLTVT.

V usage is TRBV29-1 and J usage is TRBJ2-1, with 7 bases lining up with TRBD1. CDR3 length: 12 amino acids. J lost 5 bases, V lost 7 bases, and 5 bases had no gene match. Germline CDR1 reads SQVTM; CDR2 reads ANQGSEA. The CDR3 spells CSAHRGDNEQFF. CDR3 nucleotides: TGCAGCGCCCACAGGGGAGACAATGAGCAGTTCTTC.

The chain recombines TRBV28 with TRBJ1-2; D gene uncertain. Germline V gene data show CDR1 as MDHEN and CDR2 as SYDVKM. The CDR3 totals 13 residues. The V and J ends lost 3 bases and 2 bases respectively, with 7 bases between them. CDR3 in amino acids: CASSFLRNYGYTF. The DNA of the CDR3 is TGTGCCAGCAGTTTCCTACGGAACTATGGCTACACCTTC.

This sequence joins TRBV19 and TRBJ2-2; D unclear. Trimming cost V 3 bases and J 7 bases, with 6 bases left between them. This CDR3 comprises 12 residues. Per the germline V gene, CDR1 is LNHDA and CDR2 is SQIVND (reference sequence). The CDR3 loop is CASSMVVGELFF. The CDR3 DNA reads TGTGCCAGTAGTATGGTGGTCGGGGAGCTGTTTTTT. Combining the CDR3 with reference TRBV19 and TRBJ2-2 gives the whole variable domain DGGITQSPKYLFRKEGQNVTLSCEQNLNHDAMYWYRQDPGQGLRLIYYSQIVNDFQKGDIAEGYSVSREKKESFPLTVTSAQKNPTAFYLCASSMVVGELFFGEGSRLTVL.

J is TRBJ2-4 and V is TRBV13; 9 bases are a match to TRBD1. The germline V gene encodes CDR1 PRHDT and CDR2 FYEKMQ (reference sequence). Trimming took 3 bases from V and 1 from J; bases not matched to a gene: 4. This CDR3 is 16 amino acids long. CDR3 DNA sequence: TGTGCCAGCAGCTTGGGGACAGGGCTGGCCAAAAACATTCAGTACTTC. Protein: CASSLGTGLAKNIQYF.

This clone was detected once. The J gene is TRBJ1-1, the V gene TRBV19; D unresolved. Germline CDR1 is LNHDA and CDR2 is SQIVND (reference sequence). Trimming stripped 7 bases from V and 1 base from J, with 10 bases between. The CDR3 is 13 amino acids. The CDR3 coding sequence is TGTGCCAGTAAGACCGGGTCGAACACTGAAGCTTTCTTT. Translation: CASKTGSNTEAFF.

The chain links TRBV6-5 to TRBJ2-5; the D gene is possibly TRBD2 (5 bases). V was shortened by 5 bases and J by 5 bases, with 18 bases between the two germline ends. The CDR3 has 15 residues. Germline V lookup: CDR1 MNHEY, CDR2 SVGAGI. The CDR3: CASSRWESEAETQYF. CDR3 sequence (DNA): TGTGCCAGCAGTAGATGGGAGTCGGAGGCGGAGACCCAGTACTTC.

This chain joins TRBV11-2 and TRBJ1-4, with a possible D match to TRBD1 (5 bases). V dropped 5 bases and J dropped 5 bases, with 24 bases sitting between them. Germline CDR1 reads SGHAT; CDR2 reads FQNNGV. There are 18 residues in the CDR3. The CDR3 loop reads CASSPDPAGTAPNEKLFF. The CDR3 DNA reads TGTGCCAGCAGCCCCGACCCGGCCGGGACGGCTCCCAATGAAAAACTGTTTTTT.

This rearrangement joins TRBV5-6 to TRBJ1-1, with 8 positions matching TRBD1. Germline CDR1 is SGHDT and CDR2 is YYEEEE. This CDR3 region has 14 residues. V was clipped by 2 bases and J by 2 bases; unmatched bases: 2. This chain's CDR3 is CASSFGTGNTEAFF. The CDR3 DNA sequence: TGTGCCAGCAGCTTTGGGACAGGCAACACTGAAGCTTTCTTT.

This chain links TRBV4-1 with TRBJ1-1; D unclear. Germline CDR1 is MGHRA and CDR2 is YSYEKL. V lost 3 bases and J 8 bases, leaving 13 bases between the germline ends. The CDR3 is 13 amino acids. The CDR3, as DNA: TGCGCCAGCAGCCATGTTCTCGGACTCGAAGCTTTCTTT. This translates into CASSHVLGLEAFF.

The V gene is TRBV13, the J gene TRBJ2-7, with 7 nucleotides matching TRBD1. The CDR3 length is 15 residues. Germline trimming cut 5 bases from V and 2 bases from J; bases unmatched to any gene: 9. Looked up from germline, CDR1 is PRHDT and CDR2 is FYEKMQ (reference sequence). The CDR3 bases are TGTGCCAGCAGCCCTACGACAGGGTACCCCTACGAGCAGTACTTC. This translates into CASSPTTGYPYEQYF.

This chain uses TRBV28 with TRBJ2-7, with 9 positions matching TRBD1. CDR1 MDHEN and CDR2 SYDVKM come from the germline V gene. V shed 3 bases and J 0 bases; nucleotides not matched to a gene: 6. CDR3 length: 16 residues. CDR3 loop: CASSFFETGGSYEQYF. The CDR3 DNA follows: TGTGCCAGCAGTTTTTTTGAGACAGGGGGCTCCTACGAGCAGTACTTC.

This chain joins TRBV4-1 and TRBJ2-2; D gene uncertain. Trimming shortened V by 2 bases and J by 5 bases, and 3 bases separated the two germline ends. This CDR3 comprises 12 residues. Germline V lookup: CDR1 MGHRA, CDR2 YSYEKL. The CDR3 DNA sequence: TGCGCCAGCAGCCAACCTACCGGGGAGCTGTTTTTT. Amino acids: CASSQPTGELFF.

The CDR3 bases are TGTGCCAGCAGTTTCAGGGGGCGAAACACTGAAGCTTTCTTT. Its translation: CASSFRGRNTEAFF. The gene calls are TRBV6-5 and TRBJ1-1, with 8 bases aligning to TRBD1. V shed 4 bases, J shed 2 bases, and the junction held 3 bases outside the gene matches. Germline assignment: CDR1 MNHEY and CDR2 SVGAGI. The CDR3 contains 14 residues.

CDR3 nucleotides: TGTGCCAGCAGTCGTGACAGATTAGCCAAAAACATTCAGTACTTC. Translating it yields CASSRDRLAKNIQYF. V usage is TRBV28 and J usage is TRBJ2-4; a weak D match, TRBD1 (5 bases). This CDR3 region has 15 residues. The germline V gene has CDR1 MDHEN and CDR2 SYDVKM. The germline V and J ends were trimmed by 5 bases and 0 bases, with 11 bases remaining between them.

This chain links TRBV19 with TRBJ1-2; 7 bases align to TRBD1. CDR3 size: 14 residues. With V trimmed by 0 bases and J by 5 bases, 3 bases remained unmatched. Germline assignment: CDR1 LNHDA and CDR2 SQIVND (reference sequence). The CDR3 loop is CASSIDGTDYGYTF. In nucleotides, the CDR3 is TGTGCCAGTAGTATAGATGGGACAGATTATGGCTACACCTTC. Drawing the rest from reference TRBV19 and TRBJ1-2, the complete variable domain is DGGITQSPKYLFRKEGQNVTLSCEQNLNHDAMYWYRQDPGQGLRLIYYSQIVNDFQKGDIAEGYSVSREKKESFPLTVTSAQKNPTAFYLCASSIDGTDYGYTFGSGTRLTVV.

V is TRBV11-2 and J is TRBJ2-3, with 8 bases matching TRBD2. CDR3 length: 15 residues. J was trimmed by 5 bases and V by 1 base; bases with no gene match: 5. Per germline, CDR1 SGHAT and CDR2 FQNNGV. The CDR3 region is CASSLGAGGGDTQYF. The CDR3 DNA is TGTGCCAGCAGCTTAGGGGCGGGGGGTGGAGATACGCAGTATTTT.

The chain links TRBV30 to TRBJ2-1; no definite D call. Germline CDR1 and CDR2: GTSNPN and SVGIG (reference sequence). This CDR3 has 13 residues. V lost 1 base to trimming and J lost 4 bases, with 8 bases between them. CDR3 DNA sequence: TGTGCCTGGAGTGGGGGTAGTTACAATGAGCAGTTCTTC. Its protein product is CAWSGGSYNEQFF.

This chain links TRBV19 with TRBJ2-2; D perhaps matches TRBD2 (6 bases). Per germline, CDR1 LNHDA and CDR2 SQIVND (reference sequence). V lost 7 bases and J lost 0, with 15 bases in between. The CDR3 has 16 residues. This CDR3 reads CASNWGEEANTGELFF. CDR3 sequence (DNA): TGTGCCAGTAACTGGGGGGAGGAGGCGAACACCGGGGAGCTGTTTTTT.

The CDR3 nucleotides are TGTGCCAGCAGCTTATGGGACGGAAAAAACTATGGCTACACCTTC. Its protein product is CASSLWDGKNYGYTF. This chain joins TRBV7-9 and TRBJ1-2; a possible D gene is TRBD1 (5 bases). This CDR3 contains 15 residues. V was shortened by 2 bases and J by 2 bases, with 12 bases between the two germline ends. Germline lookup yields CDR1 SEHNR and CDR2 FQNEAQ (reference sequence).